Listed below are T cell receptor beta chains from one sample, sequenced in a study of cytomegalovirus exposure and HLA in healthy donors. Generated by immunoSEQ multiplex PCR, the TCRdb table keeps only in-frame clones and is missing some. The sample lists roughly 160,000 clones; 80% to 90% were seen once. Input material: PBMCs. Receptors were obtained from a woman aged 25 to 45 in good health and CMV-seropositive. Both conserved end residues are part of each CDR3. A D gene is named only where the DNA matches it firmly. Expanded clones get a size class; other rows say once, few or many, or leave the size out.

V,size,D,J,CDR3,DNA
TRBV11-1,NA,NA,TRBJ1-1,CASSLGRGTEAFF,TGTGCCAGCAGCTTAGGGCGGGGCACTGAAGCTTTCTTT
TRBV11-2,NA,NA,TRBJ1-3,CASSQTQISGNTIYF,TGTGCCAGCAGCCAGACACAAATCTCTGGAAACACCATATATTTT
TRBV4-3,NA,TRBD1,TRBJ1-3,CASSPLGQGGGNTIYF,TGCGCCAGCAGCCCCCTAGGACAGGGAGGTGGAAACACCATATATTTT
TRBV5-4,NA,TRBD2,TRBJ2-2,CASSLARGSGLADGELFF,TGTGCCAGCAGCTTGGCGCGTGGGTCTGGACTAGCGGACGGGGAGCTGTTTTTT
TRBV2,once,TRBD1,TRBJ2-1,CASSFSGGTGYNEQFF,TGTGCCAGCAGTTTCTCCGGAGGGACAGGGTACAATGAGCAGTTCTTC
TRBV5-1,NA,NA,TRBJ2-3,CASSVGPGTDTQYF,TGCGCCAGCAGCGTAGGTCCAGGGACAGATACGCAGTATTTT
TRBV11-2,NA,NA,TRBJ1-5,CASSLIGEQPQHF,TGTGCCAGCAGCTTAATCGGGGAACAGCCCCAGCATTTT
TRBV5-1,NA,TRBD1,TRBJ2-5,CASSLQGDQETQYF,TGCGCCAGCAGCCTACAGGGGGACCAAGAGACCCAGTACTTC
TRBV28,NA,TRBD1,TRBJ1-2,CASSLRQGGDGYTF,TGTGCCAGCAGTTTAAGACAGGGTGGGGATGGCTACACCTTC
TRBV7-2,NA,NA,TRBJ1-6,CASSLERNSPLHF,TGTGCCAGCAGCTTAGAACGGAATTCACCCCTCCACTTT
TRBV5-1,NA,TRBD1,TRBJ1-1,CASSLAGGSWNTEAFF,TGCGCCAGCAGCTTGGCAGGGGGCAGTTGGAACACTGAAGCTTTCTTT
TRBV5-1,few,TRBD1,TRBJ1-2,CASSFGQGIYGYTF,TGCGCCAGCAGCTTCGGACAGGGTATCTATGGCTACACCTTC
TRBV29-1,NA,NA,TRBJ1-1,CSVGGGNTEAFF,TGCAGCGTTGGAGGAGGGAACACTGAAGCTTTCTTT
TRBV29-1,NA,NA,TRBJ1-2,CSASGRLVNGYTF,TGCAGCGCGTCGGGTAGGCTCGTGAATGGCTACACCTTC
TRBV7-8,NA,TRBD1,TRBJ1-2,CASSQRGGDRVGNYGYTF,TGTGCCAGCAGCCAACGGGGGGGCGACAGGGTTGGGAACTATGGCTACACCTTC
TRBV7-9,NA,TRBD1,TRBJ1-4,CASSRGQGRDEKLFF,TGTGCCAGCAGCCGAGGACAGGGGAGGGATGAAAAACTGTTTTTT
TRBV7-9,NA,NA,TRBJ1-3,CAHFKNPNTIYF,TGTGCACATTTCAAAAATCCAAACACCATATATTTT
TRBV6-5,NA,NA,TRBJ1-1,CASSPLYRENTEAFF,TGTGCCAGCAGTCCGCTCTACAGGGAAAACACTGAAGCTTTCTTT
TRBV6-5,NA,NA,TRBJ1-1,CASSYAVNTEAFF,TGTGCCAGCAGTTACGCGGTAAACACTGAAGCTTTCTTT
TRBV10-3,NA,NA,TRBJ1-5,CAISGRDGYNQPQHF,TGTGCCATCAGTGGCCGGGATGGGTACAATCAGCCCCAGCATTTT
TRBV5-1,NA,TRBD1,TRBJ1-6,CASSFTGENSPLHF,TGCGCCAGCAGCTTTACAGGGGAAAATTCACCCCTCCACTTT
TRBV18,NA,TRBD2,TRBJ2-1,CASSPASGGANEQFF,TGTGCCAGCTCACCAGCTAGCGGGGGGGCTAATGAGCAGTTCTTC
TRBV2,NA,NA,TRBJ1-4,CASRELTNEKLFF,TGTGCCAGCAGGGAGCTGACTAATGAAAAACTGTTTTTT
TRBV19,NA,NA,TRBJ1-3,CASSIKWGQSGNTIYF,TGTGCCAGTAGTATAAAGTGGGGACAATCTGGAAACACCATATATTTT
TRBV11-2,NA,NA,TRBJ1-1,CASSLGLYTEAFF,TGTGCCAGCAGCTTAGGGCTCTACACTGAAGCTTTCTTT
TRBV5-5,NA,NA,TRBJ1-2,CASSPRQAPNYGYTF,TGTGCCAGCAGCCCTCGACAGGCACCTAACTATGGCTACACCTTC
TRBV27,NA,TRBD1,TRBJ1-2,CASSIGQGANYGYTF,TGTGCCAGCAGTATCGGACAGGGAGCTAACTATGGCTACACCTTC
TRBV27,NA,NA,TRBJ2-1,CASSFASSQTISYNEQFF,TGTGCCAGCAGTTTCGCAAGCTCCCAAACGATCTCCTACAATGAGCAGTTCTTC
TRBV5-1,NA,NA,TRBJ2-5,CASSLSGQETQYF,TGCGCCAGCAGCTTGTCAGGGCAAGAGACCCAGTACTTC
TRBV28,NA,NA,TRBJ2-1,CASSFPRNEQFF,TGTGCCAGCAGTTTTCCTAGAAACGAGCAGTTCTTC